Given below is one T cell receptor (beta chain) in context. What it binds is not known. The sample is drawn from a study of T cell responses to AZD1222 COVID-19 vaccine. The study's findings and limits: The donor group comprised mostly white British people and more females; the analysis possibly underestimated clonal diversity. Repertoire sampling occurred only after the peak T cell response. A rise in Spike-specific TCR breadth and depth followed two AZD1222 doses.

Germline CDR1 reads SGHRS; CDR2 reads YFSETQ. The CDR3 has 13 residues. The germline V and J ends were trimmed by 1 base and 4 bases, with 9 bases remaining between them. Libraries were prepared by immunoSEQ multiplex PCR; TCRdb keeps only in-frame clonotypes and omits some of them. This sample yields 40,000 to 50,000 clones, of which over 70% are seen a single time; roughly 18% belongs to the top ten. The rearrangement links TRBV5-1 to TRBJ2-7; D is perhaps TRBD2 (6 bases). The sequenced sample was peripheral blood, obtained 28 days after the second AZD1222 dose. The receptor's source is an adult who received the AZD1222 COVID-19 vaccine. The chain's CDR3 is CASSLLGTYEQYF. The CDR3 DNA sequence: TGCGCCAGCAGCTTGTTAGGGACTTACGAGCAGTACTTC.